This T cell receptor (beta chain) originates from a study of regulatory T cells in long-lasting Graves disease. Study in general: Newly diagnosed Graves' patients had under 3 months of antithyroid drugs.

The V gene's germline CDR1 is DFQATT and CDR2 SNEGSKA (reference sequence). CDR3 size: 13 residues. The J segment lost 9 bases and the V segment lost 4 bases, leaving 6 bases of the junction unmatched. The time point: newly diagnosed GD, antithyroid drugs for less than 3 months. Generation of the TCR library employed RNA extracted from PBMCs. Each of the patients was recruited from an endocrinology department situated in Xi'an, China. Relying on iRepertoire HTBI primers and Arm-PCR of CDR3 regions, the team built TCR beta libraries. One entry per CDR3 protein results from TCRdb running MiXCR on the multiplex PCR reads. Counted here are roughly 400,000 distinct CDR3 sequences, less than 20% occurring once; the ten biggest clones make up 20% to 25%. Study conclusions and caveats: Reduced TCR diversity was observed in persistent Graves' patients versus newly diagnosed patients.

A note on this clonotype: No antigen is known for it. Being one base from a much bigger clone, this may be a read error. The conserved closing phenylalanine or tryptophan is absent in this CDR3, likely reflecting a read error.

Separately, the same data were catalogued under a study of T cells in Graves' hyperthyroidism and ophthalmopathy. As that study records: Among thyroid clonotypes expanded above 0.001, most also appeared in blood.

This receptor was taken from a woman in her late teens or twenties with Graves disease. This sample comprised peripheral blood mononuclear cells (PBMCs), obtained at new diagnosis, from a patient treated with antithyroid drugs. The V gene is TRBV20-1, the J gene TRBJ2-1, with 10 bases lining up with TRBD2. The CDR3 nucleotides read TGCAGTGCTATTTCTAGCGGGAGTCGTGAGCAGTTCCTC. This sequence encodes CSAISSGSREQFL.